The 7 T cell receptor beta chains in this list originate from one sample, sequenced in a study of blood T cell repertoires in COVID-19. The protocol was immunoSEQ multiplex PCR, while the TCRdb copy is restricted to in-frame clones and leaves out a portion. The sample lists over 200,000 clones, 65% to 90% occurring once. What was sequenced was peripheral blood. The receptors shown here come from a human donor in a cohort sampled during active COVID-19.

This chain links TRBV4-2 with TRBJ2-7; possible D gene TRBD1, 6 bases. The CDR3 totals 17 residues. V dropped 1 base and J dropped 1 base, with 17 bases sitting between them. Germline V gene sequence: CDR1 LGHNA, CDR2 YNFKEQ. This CDR3 is CASSQGPSPTGSYEQYF. CDR3 bases: TGTGCCAGCAGCCAAGGCCCTTCCCCGACAGGATCCTACGAGCAGTACTTC.

J is TRBJ2-2 and V is TRBV19; perhaps TRBD1 as D (6 bases). The germline V gene encodes CDR1 LNHDA and CDR2 SQIVND (reference sequence). V was pared by 10 bases and J by 6 bases, with 21 bases between. This CDR3 has 15 amino acids. The CDR3, as DNA: TGTGCCACCTACCAGGGGCTAAATGACCCCGGGGAGCTGTTTTTT. Residues: CATYQGLNDPGELFF.

The chain is built from TRBV7-2 and TRBJ1-5; 10 positions agree with TRBD1. Germline CDR1 is SGHTA and CDR2 is FQGNSA. The CDR3 covers 14 residues. V gave up 5 bases and J gave up 5 bases; unmatched junction bases: 3. The CDR3: CASSRDRGDQPQHF. The CDR3 nucleotides are TGTGCCAGCAGCCGGGACAGGGGCGATCAGCCCCAGCATTTT. Variable domain in full (rest from reference TRBV7-2 and TRBJ1-5): GAGVSQSPSNKVTEKGKDVELRCDPISGHTALYWYRQSLGQGLEFLIYFQGNSAPDKSGLPSDRFSAERTGGSVSTLTIQRTQQEDSAVYLCASSRDRGDQPQHFGDGTRLSIL.

The chain's CDR3 is CASTPRRGFSYEQYF. Written as DNA, the CDR3 is TGTGCCAGCACCCCTAGGCGGGGTTTCTCCTACGAGCAGTACTTC. The rearrangement joins TRBV28 to TRBJ2-7, with D maybe TRBD2 (6 bases). V lost 7 bases, J lost 0 bases, and 16 bases lay in between. This CDR3 spans 15 amino acids. Looked up from germline, CDR1 is MDHEN and CDR2 is SYDVKM.

This sequence joins TRBV19 and TRBJ2-2, with unresolved D. V was cut by 6 bases and J by 4 bases, with 15 bases left in between. CDR3 size: 15 residues. Germline V gene lookup returns CDR1 LNHDA and CDR2 SQIVND (reference sequence). The CDR3 spells CASSPRGSGTGELFF. The CDR3 region has the DNA TGTGCCAGTAGCCCCCGTGGCTCGGGCACCGGGGAGCTGTTTTTT.

The gene calls are TRBV28 and TRBJ2-1; TRBD2 agrees at 14 bases. Germline lookup yields CDR1 MDHEN and CDR2 SYDVKM. The CDR3 loop spans 14 amino acids. The J segment lost 15 bases and the V segment lost 5 bases, leaving 9 bases of the junction unmatched. CDR3 region: CASSVPGLAGVLFF. The CDR3 DNA follows: TGTGCCAGCAGTGTTCCGGGACTAGCGGGAGTTCTGTTCTTC. Looking up the rest from reference TRBV28 and TRBJ2-1 gives the full variable domain: DVKVTQSSRYLVKRTGEKVFLECVQDMDHENMFWYRQDPGLGLRLIYFSYDVKMKEKGDIPEGYSVSREKKERFSLILESASTNQTSMYLCASSVPGLAGVLFFGPGTRLTVL.

J is TRBJ2-7 and V is TRBV7-9, with D tentatively TRBD1 (5 bases). The CDR3 is 14 amino acids. Germline values: CDR1 SEHNR, CDR2 FQNEAQ (reference sequence). Between the trimmed V and J ends, which lost 2 bases and 4 bases, there was a span of 12 bases. CDR3 nucleotide sequence: TGTGCCAGCAGCTTAAGCAGACAGCCTTACGAGCAGTACTTC. This codes for CASSLSRQPYEQYF. Full variable domain (outside the CDR3, taken from reference TRBV7-9 and TRBJ2-7): DTGVSQNPRHKITKRGQNVTFRCDPISEHNRLYWYRQTLGQGPEFLTYFQNEAQLEKSRLLSDRFSAERPKGSFSTLEIQRTEQGDSAMYLCASSLSRQPYEQYFGPGTRLTVT.